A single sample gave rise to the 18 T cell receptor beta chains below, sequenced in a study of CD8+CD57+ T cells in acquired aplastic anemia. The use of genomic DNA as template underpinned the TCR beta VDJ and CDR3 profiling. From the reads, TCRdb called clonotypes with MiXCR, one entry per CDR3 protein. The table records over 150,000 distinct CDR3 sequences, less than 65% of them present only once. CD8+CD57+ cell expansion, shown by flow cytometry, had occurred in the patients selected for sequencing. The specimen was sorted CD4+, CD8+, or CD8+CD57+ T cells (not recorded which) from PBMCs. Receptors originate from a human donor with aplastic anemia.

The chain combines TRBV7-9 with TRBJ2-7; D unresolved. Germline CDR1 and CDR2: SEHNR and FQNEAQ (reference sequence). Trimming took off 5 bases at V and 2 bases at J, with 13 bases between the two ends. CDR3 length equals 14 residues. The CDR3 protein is CASSLGYFPYEQYF. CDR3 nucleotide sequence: TGTGCCAGCAGCCTGGGGTATTTTCCCTACGAGCAGTACTTC.

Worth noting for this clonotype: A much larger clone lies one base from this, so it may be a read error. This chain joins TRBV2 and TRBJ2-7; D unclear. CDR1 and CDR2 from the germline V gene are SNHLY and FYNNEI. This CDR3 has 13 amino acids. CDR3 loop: CASSFSSSYEQCF. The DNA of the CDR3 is TGTGCCAGCAGTTTTAGCAGTTCCTACGAGCAGTGCTTC.

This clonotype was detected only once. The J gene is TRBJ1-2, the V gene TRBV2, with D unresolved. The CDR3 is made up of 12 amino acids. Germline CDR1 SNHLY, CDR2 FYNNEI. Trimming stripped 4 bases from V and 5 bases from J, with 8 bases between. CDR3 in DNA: TGTGCCAGCAGTGGAGAGGTGTATGGCTACACCTTC. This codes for CASSGEVYGYTF.

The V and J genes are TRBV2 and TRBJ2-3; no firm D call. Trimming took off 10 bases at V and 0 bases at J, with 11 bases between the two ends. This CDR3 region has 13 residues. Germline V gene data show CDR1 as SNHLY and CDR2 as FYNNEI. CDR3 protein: CATVKGSTDTQYF. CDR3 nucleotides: TGTGCCACCGTGAAGGGAAGCACAGATACGCAGTATTTT. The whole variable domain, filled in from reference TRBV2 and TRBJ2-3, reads EPEVTQTPSHQVTQMGQEVILRCVPISNHLYFYWYRQILGQKVEFLVSFYNNEISEKSEIFDDQFSVERPDGSNFTLKIRSTKLEDSAMYFCATVKGSTDTQYFGPGTRLTVL.

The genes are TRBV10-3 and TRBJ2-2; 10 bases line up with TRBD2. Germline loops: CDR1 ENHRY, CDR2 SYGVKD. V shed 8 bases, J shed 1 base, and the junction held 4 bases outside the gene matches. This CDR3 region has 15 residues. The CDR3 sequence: CAIGWTSGNTGELFF. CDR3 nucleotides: TGTGCCATCGGATGGACTAGCGGGAACACCGGGGAGCTGTTTTTT.

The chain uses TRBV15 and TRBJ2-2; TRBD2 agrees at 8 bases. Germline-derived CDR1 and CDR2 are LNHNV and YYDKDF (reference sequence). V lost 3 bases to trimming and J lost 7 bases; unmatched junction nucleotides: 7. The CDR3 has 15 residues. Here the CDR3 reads CATSSLTSDHGELFF. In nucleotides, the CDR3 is TGTGCCACCAGCAGCTTGACTAGCGATCACGGGGAGCTGTTTTTT.

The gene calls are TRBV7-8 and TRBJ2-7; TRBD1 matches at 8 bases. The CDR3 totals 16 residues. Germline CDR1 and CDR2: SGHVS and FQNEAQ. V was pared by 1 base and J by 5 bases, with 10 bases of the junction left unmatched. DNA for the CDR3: TGTGCCAGCAGCTTAGTTGTCTGGACAGGGCTCGACGAGCAGTACTTC. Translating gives CASSLVVWTGLDEQYF.

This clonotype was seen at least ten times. CDR3 DNA: TGCGCCAGCAGCTTGGTGGCCAGGGAGAACACTGAAGCTTTCTTT. This codes for CASSLVARENTEAFF. The rearrangement links TRBV5-1 to TRBJ1-1; perhaps TRBD1 as D (5 bases). CDR1 is SGHRS and CDR2 is YFSETQ in the germline V gene. Trimming took 0 bases from V and 1 from J, leaving 10 bases between them. The CDR3 is 15 residues long.

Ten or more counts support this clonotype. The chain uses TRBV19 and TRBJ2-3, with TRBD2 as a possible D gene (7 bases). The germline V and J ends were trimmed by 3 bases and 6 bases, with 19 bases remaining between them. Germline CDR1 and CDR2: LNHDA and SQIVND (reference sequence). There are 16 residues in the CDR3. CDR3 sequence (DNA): TGTGCCAGTAGTATGTGGGGGGGCCTATCGGCGGATACGCAGTATTTT. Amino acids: CASSMWGGLSADTQYF.

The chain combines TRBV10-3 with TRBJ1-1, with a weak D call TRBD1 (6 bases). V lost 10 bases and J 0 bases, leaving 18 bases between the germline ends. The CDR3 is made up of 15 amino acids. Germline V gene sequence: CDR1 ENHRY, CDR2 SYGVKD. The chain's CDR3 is CASVKGGGLNTEAFF. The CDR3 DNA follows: TGTGCCAGCGTAAAGGGGGGGGGCCTGAACACTGAAGCTTTCTTT.

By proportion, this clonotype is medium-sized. The CDR3 nucleotides read TGTGCCAGCAGCCAAGAAGCGAACACTGAAGCTTTCTTT. Translated, it gives CASSQEANTEAFF. This chain connects TRBV4-2 to TRBJ1-1; D gene ambiguous. The length of the CDR3 is 13 residues. Germline CDR1 and CDR2: LGHNA and YNFKEQ. V was clipped by 0 bases and J by 1 base, with 3 bases between them.

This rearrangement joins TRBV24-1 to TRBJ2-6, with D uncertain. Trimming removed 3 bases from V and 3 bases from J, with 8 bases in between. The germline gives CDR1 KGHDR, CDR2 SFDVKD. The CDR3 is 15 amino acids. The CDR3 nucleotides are TGTGCCACCAGTGATCGAGGCGGTGGGGCCAACGTCCTGACTTTC. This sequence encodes CATSDRGGGANVLTF.

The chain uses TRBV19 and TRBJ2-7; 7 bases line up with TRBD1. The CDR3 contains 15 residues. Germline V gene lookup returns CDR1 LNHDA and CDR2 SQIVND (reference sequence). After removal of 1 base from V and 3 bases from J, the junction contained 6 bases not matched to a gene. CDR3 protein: CASSIGTGASYEQYF. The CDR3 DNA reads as TGTGCCAGTAGTATAGGAACAGGGGCAAGCTACGAGCAGTACTTC.

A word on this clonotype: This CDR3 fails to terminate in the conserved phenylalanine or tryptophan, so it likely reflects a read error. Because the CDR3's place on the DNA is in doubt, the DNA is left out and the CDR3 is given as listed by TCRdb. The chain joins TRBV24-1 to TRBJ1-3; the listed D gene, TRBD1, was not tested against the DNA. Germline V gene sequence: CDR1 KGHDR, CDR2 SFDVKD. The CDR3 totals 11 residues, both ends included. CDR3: CATSDPAGTDQ.

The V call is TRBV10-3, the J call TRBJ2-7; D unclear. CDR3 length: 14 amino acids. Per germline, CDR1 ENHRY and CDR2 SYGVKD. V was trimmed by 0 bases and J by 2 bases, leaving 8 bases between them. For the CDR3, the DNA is TGTGCCATCAGTGAGTCCTCCGACCCCTACGAGCAGTACTTC. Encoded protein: CAISESSDPYEQYF.

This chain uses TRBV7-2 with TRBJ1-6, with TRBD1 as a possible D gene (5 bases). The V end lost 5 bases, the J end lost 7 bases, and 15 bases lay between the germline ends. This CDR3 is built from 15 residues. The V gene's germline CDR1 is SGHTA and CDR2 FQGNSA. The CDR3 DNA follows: TGTGCCAGCAGCCAAAACGTCAGGGTGAATTCACCCCTCCACTTT. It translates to CASSQNVRVNSPLHF.

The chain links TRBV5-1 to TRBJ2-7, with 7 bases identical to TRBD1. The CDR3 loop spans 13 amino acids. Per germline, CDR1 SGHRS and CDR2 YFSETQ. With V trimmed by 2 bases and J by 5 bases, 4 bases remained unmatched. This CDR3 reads CASSFAGGDEQYF. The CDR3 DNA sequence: TGCGCCAGCAGCTTCGCAGGGGGAGACGAGCAGTACTTC. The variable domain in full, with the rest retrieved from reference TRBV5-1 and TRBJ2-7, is KAGVTQTPRYLIKTRGQQVTLSCSPISGHRSVSWYQQTPGQGLQFLFEYFSETQRNKGNFPGRFSGRQFSNSRSEMNVSTLELGDSALYLCASSFAGGDEQYFGPGTRLTVT.

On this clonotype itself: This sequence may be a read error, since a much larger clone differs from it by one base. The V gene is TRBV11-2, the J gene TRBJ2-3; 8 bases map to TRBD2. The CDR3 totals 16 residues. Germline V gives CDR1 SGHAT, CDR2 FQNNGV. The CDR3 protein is CANSLDPAGGTDTQYF. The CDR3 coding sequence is TGTGCCAACAGCTTAGATCCAGCGGGGGGCACAGATACGCAGTATTTT.